The sequence of this T cell receptor (beta chain) was determined in a study of CD8+ T cells in alopecia areata. cDNA reverse transcribed from extracted RNA served as the sequencing template. Only in-frame clones appear in the TCRdb table, and some are missing; sequencing was by immunoSEQ multiplex PCR. The data hold approximately 220,000 clones, with roughly two fifths observed a single time. CDR1 is LGHNA and CDR2 is YNFKEQ in the germline V gene. V was pared by 0 bases and J by 5 bases, with 6 bases of the junction left unmatched. The CDR3 runs 18 residues. Treatment noted: oral pan-JAK inhibitor, 5-10 mg twice daily.

Sample: CD4+ T cells sorted from blood, taken at roughly week 30, from a patient treated with tofacitinib. The source is a human donor with alopecia areata. The rearrangement uses TRBV4-2 and TRBJ2-1; 14 nucleotides align to TRBD2. For the CDR3, the DNA is TGTGCCAGCAGCCAAGACTCTCCGGGACTAGCGGGGGACAATGAGCAGTTCTTC. It yields the protein CASSQDSPGLAGDNEQFF.